This TCR beta chain derives from a study of post-analysis software for immune sequencing data. For the study at large: Patients with relapsing-remitting, secondary progressive and progressive-relapsing multiple sclerosis courses were all represented. Study conclusions and caveats: Those samples that were prepared in the same batch co-clustered strongly by F measure. TRBV5-6, TRBV5-1 and TRBV20-1 belonged to a set of about 5 TRBV segments that were more frequent in patients than controls. Controls significantly exceeded multiple sclerosis patients in normalized Chao1 diversity.

Each TCR beta cDNA library carried unique molecular identifiers. A population of roughly 0.95 to 10 million T cells gave rise to roughly 500,000 cDNA molecules. TCRdb redid the calling of the PCR reads with MiXCR, one entry per CDR3 protein. The sample records 450,000 or so distinct CDR3 sequences, around 40% being singletons. J gave up 1 base and V 2 bases, and 4 bases lay outside the gene matches. Germline assignment: CDR1 SQVTM and CDR2 ANQGSEA. The CDR3 contains 15 residues. On this clonotype itself: No antigen is known for it.

The TCR sequence derives from a girl between 10 and 17 years old with multiple sclerosis. The material sequenced was blood. V and J are TRBV29-1 and TRBJ2-1; 8 bases fit TRBD1. CDR3: CSVENQGASYNEQFF. CDR3 nucleotide sequence: TGCAGCGTTGAAAACCAGGGGGCGTCCTACAATGAGCAGTTCTTC.